This T cell receptor (beta chain) was identified in a study of spatial heterogeneity in lung cancer. The V segment lost 5 bases and the J segment 4 bases; nucleotides outside the gene matches: 7. The CDR3 totals 15 residues. The V gene's germline CDR1 is SGHTA and CDR2 FQGNSA. TCRdb re-called the 5' RACE reads through MiXCR, storing one row per CDR3 protein. The sample holds about 120,000 distinct CDR3 sequences, 9% to 15% seen once. Time point specified: blood at routine non-recurrence follow-up after resection. Whole RNA obtained from tumor, nontumor lung or frozen PBMC underwent sequencing without sorting.

The chain employs TRBV7-2 and TRBJ2-1; 8 bases are shared with TRBD1. The receptor comes from a male donor with early-stage non-small cell lung cancer. Source: PBMCs, taken at follow-up. The CDR3 here is CASSPDRGEYNEQFF. CDR3 bases: TGTGCCAGCAGCCCAGACAGGGGCGAATACAATGAGCAGTTCTTC.